This T cell receptor beta chain originates from a study of early T cells in non-severe SARS-CoV-2 infection. In the study overall: Unpaired chains resulted from sequencing bulk RNA of unsorted whole blood.

Researchers attached unique molecular identifiers to individual cDNA molecules. TCRdb recomputed calls from the 5' RACE reads with MiXCR, one row per CDR3 protein. Of roughly 81,000 distinct CDR3 sequences listed, 9.5% to 13% are singletons. Study observations and caveats: Private and CD4 specificities were missed by VDJdb matching, which favored anti-spike CD8 responses.

CDR1 SQVTM and CDR2 ANQGSEA come from the germline V gene. This CDR3 comprises 16 residues. The junction had 5 bases not matched to a gene; V was cut back by 2 bases and J by 0 bases. On this clonotype: Its antigen is currently unknown.

This chain links TRBV29-1 with TRBJ2-1; 9 bases are a match to TRBD1. Sequenced sample: whole blood. This receptor was identified in an adult who was a healthcare worker with PCR-confirmed SARS-CoV-2 infection or an uninfected control (not recorded which). The CDR3 nucleotides read TGCAGCGTTGAAACAGGGGGCCCCAGCTCCTACAATGAGCAGTTCTTC. It specifies CSVETGGPSSYNEQFF.